This is a list of T cell receptor beta chains from one sample in a study of cytomegalovirus exposure and HLA in healthy donors. Produced via immunoSEQ multiplex PCR; TCRdb's table is partial and in-frame only. Among 250,000 to 400,000 clones, about nine tenths were seen once, and the ten largest hold 0.95% to 1.5%. Source material: PBMCs. The receptors here all came from a woman in her twenties or thirties in good health and CMV-seropositive. Both conserved end residues are part of each CDR3. The D gene is left open where the match is weak. Clone size appears in some rows only: once, few, many, or a class for an expanded clone.

d_gene,j_gene,v_gene,abundance,CDR3nt,CDR3aa
TRBD2,TRBJ2-7,TRBV28,once,TGTGCCAGCACCGCCTCGGCTAGCGGGTTTGTCTCCTACGAGCAGTACTTC,CASTASASGFVSYEQYF
NA,TRBJ1-6,TRBV6-5,NA,TGTGCCAGCAGTTATTTAGTTAGCGTTAATTCACCCCTCCACTTT,CASSYLVSVNSPLHF
NA,TRBJ1-2,TRBV27,few,TGTGCCAGCAGTACTCGCAGGGTCCCATATGGCTACACCTTC,CASSTRRVPYGYTF
NA,TRBJ2-5,TRBV6-5,NA,TGTGCCAGCAGTTTTAACGGCGAGACCCAGTACTTC,CASSFNGETQYF
NA,TRBJ2-1,TRBV19,NA,TGTGCCAGTAAAGGTCCAGCCTACAATGAGCAGTTCTTC,CASKGPAYNEQFF
NA,TRBJ1-1,TRBV29-1,NA,TGCAGCGTTGTTCAGGGGAACACTGAAGCTTTCTTT,CSVVQGNTEAFF
NA,TRBJ1-5,TRBV28,NA,TGTGCCAGCAGGAACCAGGGACTTAGCAATCAGCCCCAGCATTTT,CASRNQGLSNQPQHF
TRBD2,TRBJ2-7,TRBV5-1,NA,TGCGCCAGCAGCTTGGCCGGGAGGGAGCGCTACGAGCAGTACTTC,CASSLAGRERYEQYF
NA,TRBJ2-7,TRBV29-1,NA,TGCAGCGCCGTCGGGGAAACCTCCTACGAGCAGTACTTC,CSAVGETSYEQYF
NA,TRBJ2-3,TRBV4-3,NA,TGCGCCAGCAGCTCCATTAGCACAGATACGCAGTATTTT,CASSSISTDTQYF
NA,TRBJ1-2,TRBV28,NA,TGTGCCAGCAGTAGGGAAAACTATGGCTACACCTTC,CASSRENYGYTF
NA,TRBJ2-3,TRBV7-2,NA,TGTGCCAGCACCCATCCCCTGACGGGGGCAGATACGCAGTATTTT,CASTHPLTGADTQYF
NA,TRBJ1-2,TRBV7-6,NA,TGTGCCAGCAGCTTAGGTTTGGGATTGGGCTATGGCTACACCTTC,CASSLGLGLGYGYTF
NA,TRBJ1-2,TRBV9,NA,TGTGCCAGCAGCTCGTCGGGGGGAAGCACCTTC,CASSSSGGSTF
TRBD1,TRBJ1-1,TRBV9,NA,TGTGCCAGCAGTGCAGGGGGAATTGAAGCTTTCTTT,CASSAGGIEAFF
TRBD1,TRBJ2-7,TRBV9,NA,TGTGCCAGCAGCGCAGGGGGCCTCGGTTACGAGCAGTACTTC,CASSAGGLGYEQYF
TRBD1,TRBJ2-7,TRBV10-3,NA,TGTGCCATCAGTGAGGCAGGGGGCCGGTACGAGCAGTACTTC,CAISEAGGRYEQYF
TRBD1,TRBJ1-6,TRBV7-2,NA,TGTGCCAGCAGCCCTGACAGGGGGCGAGATTCACCCCTCCACTTT,CASSPDRGRDSPLHF
NA,TRBJ1-2,TRBV29-1,NA,TGCAGCGTTGCCCCCTTGCTGGTCTCTGGCTACACCTTC,CSVAPLLVSGYTF
TRBD2,TRBJ2-2,TRBV7-2,once,TGTGCCAGCAGCCCCACTAGTAGCGGGGCCGGGGAGCTGTTTTTT,CASSPTSSGAGELFF
NA,TRBJ2-2,TRBV4-3,NA,TGCGCCAGCAGCCAAGGTGTTCCCGGGGAGCTGTTTTTT,CASSQGVPGELFF
NA,TRBJ2-5,TRBV4-1,NA,TGCGCCAGCAGCCAAGCGGTACCGGGACACCAAAGGGAGACCCAGTACTTC,CASSQAVPGHQRETQYF
TRBD2,TRBJ2-2,TRBV10-2,NA,TGCGCCAGCAGTGAGTCTGCGGGGGTGAACGCCGGGGAGCTGTTTTTT,CASSESAGVNAGELFF
TRBD1,TRBJ2-5,TRBV25-1,few,TGTGCCAGCAGTGAACGAAGGACAGGACTGCAAGTACGGACCCAGTACTTC,CASSERRTGLQVRTQYF
TRBD1,TRBJ1-2,TRBV6-1,few,TGTGCCAGCAGTGAAGCGCGTGACAGGGGGCGCGGCTACACCTTC,CASSEARDRGRGYTF
NA,TRBJ1-2,TRBV2,few,TGTGCCAGCAGCCAAGCGGGGAGAGGGCCAGGTGGCTACACCTTC,CASSQAGRGPGGYTF
TRBD1,TRBJ2-1,TRBV19,NA,TGTGCCAGTAGTCCCGACAGGGGGAACTACAATGAGCAGTTCTTC,CASSPDRGNYNEQFF
NA,TRBJ1-4,TRBV30,NA,TGTGCCTGGAGTAGAGGACCGGGCGAGGAAAAACTGTTTTTT,CAWSRGPGEEKLFF
TRBD2,TRBJ2-1,TRBV19,NA,TGTGCCAGTAGTAGTCTAGCGGGAGATGAGCAGTTCTTC,CASSSLAGDEQFF
NA,TRBJ2-1,TRBV7-7,NA,TGTGCCAGCAGCTCGGGGGAGGGGGGCCCACGGGTTGAGCAGTTCTTC,CASSSGEGGPRVEQFF
NA,TRBJ1-1,TRBV23-1,NA,TGCGCCAGCAGTCAATCGGCTGAAGCTTTCTTT,CASSQSAEAFF
NA,TRBJ2-7,TRBV7-9,NA,TGTGCCAGCAGCCCGAAAGGTGTGGGCTTAAACTACGAGCAGTACTTC,CASSPKGVGLNYEQYF
NA,TRBJ2-7,TRBV28,NA,TGTGCCAGCAGTTCGGCAGGGGTGGGCGAGCAGTACTTC,CASSSAGVGEQYF
NA,TRBJ2-1,TRBV29-1,NA,TGCAGCGGAGGACTATCTTTTTCCAATGAGCAGTTCTTC,CSGGLSFSNEQFF
TRBD2,TRBJ2-7,TRBV27,once,TGTGCCAGCAGTTGGTCGGGACTAACAAGCTCCTACGAGCAGTACTTC,CASSWSGLTSSYEQYF
NA,TRBJ1-1,TRBV7-9,few,TGTGCCAGCAGCTTAGGGACTGAAGCTTTCTTT,CASSLGTEAFF
NA,TRBJ2-7,TRBV9,NA,TGTGCCAGCAGCAGGTATCGGCAGTACTTC,CASSRYRQYF
NA,TRBJ2-2,TRBV5-4,NA,TGTGCCAGCAGCCCTTTACAGGGATTCTTGAACACCGGGGAGCTGTTTTTT,CASSPLQGFLNTGELFF
NA,TRBJ2-1,TRBV10-2,once,TGCGCCAGCAGTGTAACAGCCTACAATGAGCAGTTCTTC,CASSVTAYNEQFF
NA,TRBJ1-2,TRBV27,once,TGTGCCAGCAGTTTTCGATTGACAGGTTCCCTATTCTATGGCTACACCTTC,CASSFRLTGSLFYGYTF
TRBD1,TRBJ2-1,TRBV7-3,NA,TGTGCCAGCAGTCCGGGACAGGTGTTTAGTGAGCAGTTCTTC,CASSPGQVFSEQFF
NA,TRBJ2-7,TRBV28,NA,TGTGCCAGCAGTTTCGGGGACATATCCTACGAGCAGTACTTC,CASSFGDISYEQYF
TRBD2,TRBJ2-1,TRBV30,NA,TGTGCCTGGAGTGGACTAGCGGGGTCGAAGTTCTTC,CAWSGLAGSKFF
NA,TRBJ2-5,TRBV6-1,NA,TGTGCCAGCTTGGGCTGGGGCGCCCAAGAGACCCAGTACTTC,CASLGWGAQETQYF
TRBD1,TRBJ2-7,TRBV9,NA,TGTGCCAGCAGCGTGGGACAGGGCCCCTACGAGCAGTACTTC,CASSVGQGPYEQYF
NA,TRBJ1-2,TRBV4-3,NA,TGCGCCAGCAGCCAAGATTCGGAAATTCGGAACTATGGCTACACCTTC,CASSQDSEIRNYGYTF
TRBD2,TRBJ2-3,TRBV4-3,NA,TGCGCCAGCAGCCAGGATGGGACTAGCGGGGGTCTTAGCACAGATACGCAGTATTTT,CASSQDGTSGGLSTDTQYF
NA,TRBJ1-1,TRBV7-8,NA,TGTGCCAGCAGCTTAGGGTTTCGGCGGCTGAACACTGAAGCTTTCTTT,CASSLGFRRLNTEAFF
TRBD2,TRBJ2-1,TRBV2,NA,TGTGCCAGCAGTGCCCCTAGCGGACCGATCTCCTACAATGAGCAGTTCTTC,CASSAPSGPISYNEQFF